The 22 T cell receptor beta chains given below trace back to one sample, sequenced in a study of cytomegalovirus exposure and HLA in healthy donors. The repertoire was sequenced with immunoSEQ multiplex PCR; TCRdb's copy has only in-frame clones and lacks some. The sample includes 130,000 to 150,000 clones, approximately 93% seen only once; the top ten take about 0.65%. Specimen: PBMCs. Every receptor here comes from a man younger than 35 in good health and CMV-seronegative.

J is TRBJ2-2 and V is TRBV7-6; 11 bases align to TRBD2. The CDR3 covers 15 residues. CDR1 and CDR2 (germline): SGHVS, FNYEAQ. V dropped 4 bases and J dropped 6; count of bases not matched to a gene: 4. The CDR3 nucleotides are TGTGCCAGCAGCTCACTAGCGGGAGCTGCCGGGGAGCTGTTTTTT. Amino acid sequence: CASSSLAGAAGELFF. The full variable domain, in which reference TRBV7-6 and TRBJ2-2 provide the parts outside the CDR3, is GAGVSQSPRYKVTKRGQDVALRCDPISGHVSLYWYRQALGQGPEFLTYFNYEAQQDKSGLPNDRFSAERPEGSISTLTIQRTEQRDSAMYRCASSSLAGAAGELFFGEGSRLTVL.

V usage is TRBV7-9 and J usage is TRBJ2-3; tentatively, D is TRBD2 (6 bases). The ends were cut back, 7 bases at V and 4 bases at J, with 18 bases in the middle. There are 15 residues in the CDR3. Germline V gene sequence: CDR1 SEHNR, CDR2 FQNEAQ (reference sequence). In nucleotides, the CDR3 is TGTGCCAGCACCTCATGGGCGGGACGGGCAGATACGCAGTATTTT. This sequence encodes CASTSWAGRADTQYF. Based on the CDR3 plus reference TRBV7-9 and TRBJ2-3, the full variable domain is DTGVSQNPRHKITKRGQNVTFRCDPISEHNRLYWYRQTLGQGPEFLTYFQNEAQLEKSRLLSDRFSAERPKGSFSTLEIQRTEQGDSAMYLCASTSWAGRADTQYFGPGTRLTVL.

This chain uses TRBV2 with TRBJ1-2, with 8 bases that match TRBD1. Trimming at V came to 8 bases and at J to 4 bases, leaving 3 bases not matched to a gene. The CDR3 length is 12 residues. Per germline, CDR1 SNHLY and CDR2 FYNNEI. The CDR3 region is CASLDRVYGYTF. CDR3 nucleotide sequence: TGTGCCAGCCTGGACAGGGTCTATGGCTACACCTTC. Combining the CDR3 with reference TRBV2 and TRBJ1-2 gives the whole variable domain EPEVTQTPSHQVTQMGQEVILRCVPISNHLYFYWYRQILGQKVEFLVSFYNNEISEKSEIFDDQFSVERPDGSNFTLKIRSTKLEDSAMYFCASLDRVYGYTFGSGTRLTVV.

A single count supports this clone. For the CDR3, the DNA is TGTGCCAGCAGCTTCACAGCGGGAGCCCCCAATGAGCAGTTCTTC. This gives the protein CASSFTAGAPNEQFF. V and J are TRBV9 and TRBJ2-1, with TRBD2 matching over 8 bases. The V and J ends lost 4 bases and 6 bases, in that order; junction bases with no gene match: 9. The CDR3 length is 15 residues. The germline V gene encodes CDR1 SGDLS and CDR2 YYNGEE.

The chain joins TRBV27 to TRBJ1-1; TRBD1 agrees at 10 bases. The junction had 6 bases not matched to a gene; V was cut back by 4 bases and J by 4 bases. CDR3 size: 15 residues. Germline lookup yields CDR1 MNHEY and CDR2 SMNVEV (reference sequence). The DNA for the CDR3 is TGTGCCAGCAGTTCCGGGACAGGGGCGGGCACTGAAGCTTTCTTT. Translating it yields CASSSGTGAGTEAFF.

This rearrangement joins TRBV30 to TRBJ2-5, with 11 bases that match TRBD2. Germline values: CDR1 GTSNPN, CDR2 SVGIG (reference sequence). J was trimmed by 7 bases and V by 3 bases; bases with no gene match: 16. The length of the CDR3 is 17 residues. CDR3 protein: CAWRGLADSTVGRTQYF. The CDR3 bases are TGTGCCTGGAGGGGACTAGCGGATTCCACGGTTGGGAGGACCCAGTACTTC. Full variable domain (outside the CDR3, taken from reference TRBV30 and TRBJ2-5): SQTIHQWPATLVQPVGSPLSLECTVEGTSNPNLYWYRQAAGRGLQLLFYSVGIGQISSEVPQNLSASRPQDRQFILSSKKLLLSDSGFYLCAWRGLADSTVGRTQYFGPGTRLLVL.

The CDR3 sequence is CASSEGQAYNEQFF. CDR3 DNA sequence: TGTGCCAGCAGTGAAGGACAGGCCTACAATGAGCAGTTCTTC. The chain employs TRBV6-1 and TRBJ2-1; a weak D match, TRBD1 (6 bases). The V and J ends lost 1 base and 2 bases respectively, with 6 bases between them. CDR1 MNHNS and CDR2 SASEGT come from the germline V gene. This CDR3 region has 14 residues.

The CDR3 region has the DNA TGTGCCAGCAGCGTGAAGGGGTCGGATACGCAGTATTTT. Its translation is CASSVKGSDTQYF. The chain couples TRBV9 to TRBJ2-3; TRBD1 is a possible D gene (5 bases). V was cut by 2 bases and J by 6 bases, with 10 bases left in between. This CDR3 comprises 13 residues. Germline V gives CDR1 SGDLS, CDR2 YYNGEE.

V gene TRBV5-8 combines with J gene TRBJ2-3; no definite D call. With 5 bases removed from V and 1 base from J, the gap between germline ends came to 8 bases. This CDR3 has 13 residues. Germline assignment: CDR1 SGHTS and CDR2 YDEGEE. The CDR3 protein is CASSSVGTDTQYF. CDR3 DNA: TGTGCCAGCAGTTCTGTAGGCACAGATACGCAGTATTTT.

The rearrangement joins TRBV7-3 to TRBJ2-3; 9 nucleotides line up with TRBD1. Unmatched junction bases numbered 3, after V lost 0 bases and J lost 5 bases. This CDR3 is built from 15 residues. Looked up from germline, CDR1 is SGHTA and CDR2 is FQGTGA. CDR3 region: CASSLTGTGLDTQYF. In nucleotides, the CDR3 is TGTGCCAGCAGCTTAACGGGGACAGGGCTAGATACGCAGTATTTT.

This chain connects TRBV6-5 to TRBJ2-1, with 10 bases lining up with TRBD2. The CDR3 contains 14 residues. CDR1 MNHEY and CDR2 SVGAGI come from the germline V gene. Unmatched junction bases numbered 5, after V lost 6 bases and J lost 6 bases. In nucleotides, the CDR3 is TGTGCCAGCAGACCTAGCGGGAGAGGCAATGAGCAGTTCTTC. Encoded protein: CASRPSGRGNEQFF.

This clone has more than one count but fewer than ten. The V and J genes are TRBV19 and TRBJ1-2; no definite D call. Germline V gives CDR1 LNHDA, CDR2 SQIVND (reference sequence). With 4 bases removed from V and 7 bases from J, the gap between germline ends came to 16 bases. The CDR3 has 14 amino acids. The CDR3 sequence is CASSSGEGGLGYTF. CDR3 DNA sequence: TGTGCCAGTAGTAGCGGTGAGGGAGGCCTTGGCTACACCTTC. The full variable domain, its missing parts supplied by reference TRBV19 and TRBJ1-2, is DGGITQSPKYLFRKEGQNVTLSCEQNLNHDAMYWYRQDPGQGLRLIYYSQIVNDFQKGDIAEGYSVSREKKESFPLTVTSAQKNPTAFYLCASSSGEGGLGYTFGSGTRLTVV.

The chain joins TRBV5-1 to TRBJ2-1, with D unclear. Trimming removed 1 base at V and 3 bases at J, with 14 bases between. Per germline, CDR1 SGHRS and CDR2 YFSETQ. The CDR3 consists of 16 residues. The CDR3 DNA follows: TGCGCCAGCAGCTTGCAAGCGTTTCCTATCTACAATGAGCAGTTCTTC. Translation gives CASSLQAFPIYNEQFF.

The chain combines TRBV18 with TRBJ2-7, with D perhaps matching TRBD1 (5 bases). Per germline, CDR1 KGHSH and CDR2 LQKENI. The CDR3 is 13 residues long. Trimming stripped 0 bases from V and 12 bases from J, with 15 bases between. The CDR3 DNA is TGTGCCAGCTCACCACCGCAGGGTACCCCTTCGTACTTC. It translates to CASSPPQGTPSYF.

The chain couples TRBV6-1 to TRBJ1-2; D gene unclear. Germline lookup yields CDR1 MNHNS and CDR2 SASEGT. The CDR3 spans 12 residues. V lost 0 bases to trimming and J lost 5 bases, with 4 bases between them. The CDR3 reads CASSEAEYGYTF. CDR3 bases: TGTGCCAGCAGTGAAGCCGAGTATGGCTACACCTTC.

The rearrangement links TRBV7-2 to TRBJ1-5; D is uncertain. The germline gives CDR1 SGHTA, CDR2 FQGNSA. The CDR3 spans 13 residues. The V end lost 4 bases, the J end lost 6 bases, and 10 bases lay between the germline ends. The CDR3 DNA reads as TGTGCCAGCAGCTACTTTGAGGGTCAGCCCCAGCATTTT. Translation: CASSYFEGQPQHF.

J is TRBJ1-1 and V is TRBV9; D is possibly TRBD1 (5 bases). The CDR3 covers 13 residues. Germline V gene lookup returns CDR1 SGDLS and CDR2 YYNGEE. V was cut by 3 bases and J by 5 bases, with 11 bases left in between. This CDR3 reads CASSAGGGTEAFF. In DNA form, the CDR3 reads TGTGCCAGCAGCGCCGGGGGTGGTACTGAAGCTTTCTTT.

The CDR3 region is CASSLVSTEAFF. The CDR3 nucleotides read TGTGCCAGCAGCTTAGTGAGCACTGAAGCTTTCTTT. The gene calls are TRBV7-8 and TRBJ1-1; D is unclear. With 1 base removed from V and 4 bases from J, the gap between germline ends came to 4 bases. This CDR3 is built from 12 residues. CDR1 is SGHVS and CDR2 is FQNEAQ in the germline V gene.

The chain couples TRBV29-1 to TRBJ1-1; TRBD1 is a possible D gene (6 bases). The CDR3 spans 13 residues. The germline gives CDR1 SQVTM, CDR2 ANQGSEA. V was shortened by 3 bases and J by 5 bases, with 13 bases between the two germline ends. The CDR3 reads CSVDGVRGTEAFF. For the CDR3, the DNA is TGCAGCGTTGACGGCGTTAGGGGGACTGAAGCTTTCTTT.

The chain recombines TRBV5-4 with TRBJ2-5, with TRBD1 matching over 7 bases. CDR3 size: 13 residues. Trimming cost V 3 bases and J 2 bases; bases outside gene matches: 1. Germline CDR1 SGHNT, CDR2 YYREEE (reference sequence). CDR3 nucleotides: TGTGCCAGCAGCTGGACAGGACAAGAGACCCAGTACTTC. Amino acids: CASSWTGQETQYF. The full variable domain, rest sourced from reference TRBV5-4 and TRBJ2-5, is ETGVTQSPTHLIKTRGQQVTLRCSSQSGHNTVSWYQQALGQGPQFIFQYYREEENGRGNFPPRFSGLQFPNYSSELNVNALELDDSALYLCASSWTGQETQYFGPGTRLLVL.

This clone was seen only once. The chain joins TRBV7-8 to TRBJ2-3, with D perhaps TRBD2 (6 bases). The germline gives CDR1 SGHVS, CDR2 FQNEAQ. The CDR3 is 18 residues long. Trimming left V 1 base short and J 2 bases short, with 19 bases between. CDR3 residues: CASSLVAGPFGATDTQYF. DNA of the CDR3: TGTGCCAGCAGCTTAGTTGCGGGACCTTTTGGGGCCACAGATACGCAGTATTTT.

This clone was counted a single time. The chain has TRBV5-1 and TRBJ1-1; no definite D call. Trimming stripped 4 bases from V and 2 bases from J, with 18 bases between. The length of the CDR3 is 16 residues. Germline values: CDR1 SGHRS, CDR2 YFSETQ. This CDR3 is CASSPWSGVGNTEAFF. CDR3 nucleotides: TGCGCCAGCAGCCCTTGGAGCGGGGTTGGCAACACTGAAGCTTTCTTT. Variable domain in full (rest from reference TRBV5-1 and TRBJ1-1): KAGVTQTPRYLIKTRGQQVTLSCSPISGHRSVSWYQQTPGQGLQFLFEYFSETQRNKGNFPGRFSGRQFSNSRSEMNVSTLELGDSALYLCASSPWSGVGNTEAFFGQGTRLTVV.